This is a list of T cell receptor beta chains from one sample in a study of T cells in localized non-small cell lung cancer. The protocol was immunoSEQ multiplex PCR, while the TCRdb copy is restricted to in-frame clones and leaves out a portion. The sample lists around 45,000 clones, approximately 90% seen once, with 2.5% in the top ten. Material: PBMCs, obtained before any cancer treatment. These receptors were collected from a man aged 35 to 70 with stage II lung adenocarcinoma. Each CDR3 is given with its conserved first and last residue. D genes are given only for firm matches. Part of the rows lack a size; the others show once, few, many or a class for expanded clones.

D gene	clone size	J gene	V gene	CDR3 DNA	CDR3 protein
NA	once	TRBJ1-2	TRBV6-5	TGTGCCAGCAGCCCCCGGGACTTGGGCTATGGCTACACCTTC	CASSPRDLGYGYTF
TRBD1	NA	TRBJ1-1	TRBV19	TGTGCCAGTAGTACCCTGACAGGGAGGCGGACTGAAGCTTTCTTT	CASSTLTGRRTEAFF
TRBD1	NA	TRBJ2-1	TRBV27	TGTGCCAGCAGTTTCGGGACAGGCTCCTACAATGAGCAGTTCTTC	CASSFGTGSYNEQFF
TRBD1	NA	TRBJ1-1	TRBV5-6	TGTGCCAGCAGCTTTTACAGGGGATTCGCTTTCTTT	CASSFYRGFAFF
NA	few	TRBJ1-1	TRBV18	TGTGCCAGCTCACCCCGGACGGGGAAAACTGAAGCTTTCTTT	CASSPRTGKTEAFF
TRBD1	NA	TRBJ2-3	TRBV5-1	TGCGCCAGCAGCCATGGACAGGGACCGTCCACGCAGTATTTT	CASSHGQGPSTQYF
NA	NA	TRBJ1-1	TRBV9	TGTGCCAGCAGCCCCGAGCCGAACACTGAAGCTTTCTTT	CASSPEPNTEAFF
NA	NA	TRBJ2-7	TRBV6-1	TGTGCCAGCAGTGAAGTAGCAGGTCAAGCGGCAGGATCCTACGAGCAGTACTTC	CASSEVAGQAAGSYEQYF
TRBD1	NA	TRBJ1-5	TRBV5-6	TGTGCCAGCAGTCGCCAGGGGGCCCCGGGTCAGCCCCAGCATTTT	CASSRQGAPGQPQHF
NA	NA	TRBJ2-3	TRBV29-1	TGCAGCGTTGAAAGTGATACGCAGTATTTT	CSVESDTQYF
NA	NA	TRBJ1-5	TRBV2	TGTGCCAGTAATCTCCGGGGCTCGCCCCAGCATTTT	CASNLRGSPQHF
NA	NA	TRBJ1-1	TRBV6-5	TGTGCCACCAGGGACCCTCCCGAAGCTTTCTTT	CATRDPPEAFF
NA	NA	TRBJ2-3	TRBV9	TGTGCCAGCAGCGTTACGTCGACTAGCACAGATACGCAGTATTTT	CASSVTSTSTDTQYF
NA	NA	TRBJ1-5	TRBV6-1	TGTGCCAGCAGTTCGGTAGATAGCAATCAGCCCCAGCATTTT	CASSSVDSNQPQHF
TRBD1	NA	TRBJ1-1	TRBV5-1	TGCGCCAGCAGCTTGGGGGACAGGACTGAAGCTTTCTTT	CASSLGDRTEAFF
NA	few	TRBJ1-3	TRBV30	TGTGCCTGGAGTGTAAGAGGGGGGATCGGAAACACCATATATTTT	CAWSVRGGIGNTIYF
NA	NA	TRBJ2-2	TRBV6-5	TGTGCCAGCAGTCCAAACACCGAACCCGGGGAGCTGTTTTTT	CASSPNTEPGELFF
NA	NA	TRBJ2-2	TRBV27	TGTGCCAGCAGTTTACTCGGCTCCGGGGAGCTGTTTTTT	CASSLLGSGELFF
NA	NA	TRBJ2-7	TRBV5-1	TGCGCCAGCGGCCCCCTAGGCGAGCAGTACTTC	CASGPLGEQYF
NA	NA	TRBJ2-4	TRBV5-1	TGCGCCAGCAGCTCGCAGGGCGGCAGAAACATTCAGTACTTC	CASSSQGGRNIQYF
TRBD1	NA	TRBJ1-4	TRBV10-2	TGCGCCAGCAGTGGGTCGAGGGGGACAGGGGAAGATCCTAGAGGTGAAAAACTGTTTTTT	CASSGSRGTGEDPRGEKLFF
TRBD2	NA	TRBJ2-5	TRBV2	TGTGCCAGCGACTCGGGGGGGCCTATGGAGACCCAGTACTTC	CASDSGGPMETQYF
TRBD1	NA	TRBJ2-2	TRBV5-6	TGTGCCAGCAGTCCGACAGGGAAATCCGGGGAGCTGTTTTTT	CASSPTGKSGELFF
NA	NA	TRBJ2-2	TRBV19	TGTGCCAGTAGTATCCGAGCCCTACCCACCGGGGAGCTGTTTTTT	CASSIRALPTGELFF